The T cell receptor beta chain under discussion was sequenced for a study of identical twins. The study's findings and limits: While abundant cord blood beta clonotypes carried fewer insertions, memory repertoires showed no such pattern. Among beta out-of-frame sequences, excess sharing between twins appeared weaker. Findings depended on cross-sectional statistics rather than tracking the same donors.

CDR3 length: 16 amino acids. Looked up from germline, CDR1 is SGDLS and CDR2 is YYNGEE. V was pared by 0 bases and J by 8 bases, with 8 bases of the junction left unmatched. This clonotype was counted ten times or more. Its specificity is not known. TCRdb processed the 5' RACE reads anew with MiXCR; each CDR3 protein has one entry. The data hold approximately 670,000 distinct CDR3 sequences, with around 5.7% observed a single time. Every donor was a healthy Caucasian. The V call is TRBV9, the J call TRBJ2-1, with 10 nucleotides matching TRBD2. Specimen: naive T cells sorted from blood. This receptor was taken from a man younger than 35 in good health. Here the CDR3 DNA reads TGTGCCAGCAGCGTAGGGTGGACTAGCGGCCGCGATGAGCAGTTCTTC. Protein sequence: CASSVGWTSGRDEQFF.